Shown below are 18 T cell receptor beta chains from a single sample sequenced in a study of blood T cells in healthy people across ages. Primed by a sample-barcoded 5' primer and a J-beta primer mix, a second PCR proceeded for about 6 to 11 cycles. Each CDR3 protein gets one entry after TCRdb re-called the 5' RACE reads with MiXCR. The table has roughly 1.5 million distinct CDR3 sequences, around 40% seen once. Sequenced sample: blood. Source of these receptors: a woman aged 18-35 years in good health.

This clonotype was seen more than once but under ten times. V gene TRBV18 combines with J gene TRBJ2-5, with 7 nucleotides matching TRBD1. Germline V gene sequence: CDR1 KGHSH, CDR2 LQKENI. J lost 1 base, V lost 4 bases, and 3 bases had no gene match. The CDR3 sequence is 14 residues long. This CDR3 is CASSQGQSQETQYF. CDR3 nucleotides: TGTGCCAGCTCACAGGGACAGAGCCAAGAGACCCAGTACTTC.

On this clonotype itself: The conserved final phenylalanine or tryptophan is absent from the CDR3, which likely points to a read error. V is TRBV27 and J is TRBJ2-5; D perhaps matches TRBD1 (6 bases). The DNA end favors TRBJ2-7, so the J call may be wrong. The CDR3 extends over 14 amino acids. From germline, CDR1 is MNHEY and CDR2 SMNVEV (reference sequence). Here the CDR3 reads CASSSYRDSYEQYL. CDR3 DNA sequence: TGCGCCAGCAGTTCATACAGGGACTCCTACGAGCAGTACTTG.

This clonotype was counted a few times. The CDR3 is CASSHDIQGSAKNIQYF. The CDR3 bases are TGCGCCAGCAGCCACGACATCCAGGGATCAGCCAAAAACATTCAGTACTTC. The chain has TRBV4-1 and TRBJ2-4; perhaps TRBD1 as D (5 bases). The CDR3 totals 17 residues. Germline values: CDR1 MGHRA, CDR2 YSYEKL. V shed 3 bases and J shed 0 bases, with 15 bases lying between them.

This clonotype was seen a handful of times. V gene TRBV6-5 combines with J gene TRBJ2-1; 7 bases fit TRBD2. Germline loops: CDR1 MNHEY, CDR2 SVGAGI. CDR3 length: 15 residues. V was pared by 2 bases and J by 1 base, with 2 bases of the junction left unmatched. For the CDR3, the DNA is TGTGCCAGCAGTTACGGGCGGGGGTCCTACAATGAGCAGTTCTTC. It codes for CASSYGRGSYNEQFF.

The chain uses TRBV2 and TRBJ2-3; 8 positions agree with TRBD2. The CDR3 has 16 residues. Trimming removed 6 bases from V and 4 bases from J; junction bases left unmatched: 12. The germline gives CDR1 SNHLY, CDR2 FYNNEI. The CDR3 coding sequence is TGTGCCAGCAGCGCCGGGACTAGGGTCCCCCCAGATACGCAGTATTTT. This sequence encodes CASSAGTRVPPDTQYF.

CDR3 in DNA: TGCAGTGCTAGAGATAACGGGATAGCCAAAAACATTCAGTACTTC. It specifies CSARDNGIAKNIQYF. The chain joins TRBV20-1 to TRBJ2-4; D perhaps matches TRBD2 (5 bases). CDR1 is DFQATT, CDR2 SNEGSKA, per germline (reference sequence). The CDR3 totals 15 residues. Trimming left V 0 bases short and J 0 bases short, with 9 bases between.

This clonotype was seen a handful of times. This sequence joins TRBV6-5 and TRBJ2-7; D remains unclear. Deletions cut 5 bases from V and 1 base from J, with 9 bases between. The V gene's germline CDR1 is MNHEY and CDR2 SVGAGI. The CDR3 is made up of 13 amino acids. The CDR3 region is CASSPQQSYEQYF. The CDR3 nucleotides read TGTGCCAGCAGTCCCCAGCAGTCCTACGAGCAGTACTTC.

The V and J genes are TRBV4-3 and TRBJ2-1; D is uncertain. The V and J ends lost 3 bases and 8 bases respectively, with 5 bases between them. The CDR3 has 11 residues. CDR1 is LGHNA, CDR2 YSLEER, per germline. The DNA of the CDR3 is TGCGCCAGCAGCCAGAAAGATGAGCAGTTCTTC. Its translation is CASSQKDEQFF.

This clonotype was seen only a few times. The chain carries TRBV4-3 and TRBJ1-1; D not resolved. The V gene lost 0 bases and the J gene lost 7 bases, with 9 bases spanning the gap. CDR1 and CDR2 (germline): LGHNA, YSLEER. CDR3 length: 13 amino acids. The CDR3 DNA is TGCGCCAGCAGCCAAGATCCATGGGGTGAAGCTTTCTTT. Encoded protein: CASSQDPWGEAFF.

This clonotype was found a few times. The chain combines TRBV20-1 with TRBJ2-3; TRBD2 matches at 8 bases. Germline CDR1 and CDR2: DFQATT and SNEGSKA (reference sequence). The length of the CDR3 is 16 residues. J lost 0 bases, V lost 1 base, and 6 bases had no gene match. CDR3 protein: CSARAGLAESTDTQYF. CDR3 bases: TGCAGTGCTAGAGCCGGACTAGCCGAGAGCACAGATACGCAGTATTTT.

Regarding this clonotype: A read error may explain this, as a much larger clone is one base away. The CDR3 region is CSAATGESTYNEQYF. The CDR3 DNA sequence: TGCAGTGCGGCGACAGGGGAATCGACCTACAATGAGCAGTACTTC. The chain uses TRBV20-1 and TRBJ2-1; 8 bases are a match to TRBD1. The J call may be mistaken, given a closer DNA end match to TRBJ2-7. The CDR3 extends over 15 amino acids. Germline-derived CDR1 and CDR2 are DFQATT and SNEGSKA (reference sequence).

Only one count was recorded for this clonotype. The V and J genes are TRBV7-9 and TRBJ2-5, with TRBD2 matching 7 bases. Looked up from germline, CDR1 is SEHNR and CDR2 is FQNEAQ (reference sequence). The junction had 8 bases not matched to a gene; V was cut back by 5 bases and J by 5 bases. The CDR3 has 14 residues. The CDR3 loop is CASSTGREWETQYF. The CDR3 DNA reads TGTGCCAGCAGCACCGGGCGGGAGTGGGAGACCCAGTACTTC.

This chain connects TRBV6-5 to TRBJ1-1; TRBD1 might be the D (6 bases). The CDR3 is 14 amino acids. CDR1 MNHEY and CDR2 SVGAGI come from the germline V gene. V was pared by 5 bases and J by 1 base, with 11 bases between. CDR3 protein: CASSDGTPNTEAFF. CDR3 sequence (DNA): TGTGCCAGCAGTGACGGGACACCGAACACTGAAGCTTTCTTT.

In this sample, this clonotype turned up a few times. The chain employs TRBV6-2 or TRBV6-3 and TRBJ1-2; TRBD1 matches at 7 bases. This CDR3 is built from 14 residues. After removal of 7 bases from V and 4 bases from J, the junction contained 9 bases not matched to a gene. Per germline, CDR1 MNHEY and CDR2 SVGEGT. The CDR3 nucleotides read TGTGCCAGCAATTCCGGGACAGACTCCTATGGCTACACCTTC. Translating it yields CASNSGTDSYGYTF.

The V gene is TRBV2, the J gene TRBJ2-5, with 8 bases lining up with TRBD1. The germline V gene has CDR1 SNHLY and CDR2 FYNNEI. This CDR3 spans 14 amino acids. The J segment lost 4 bases and the V segment lost 5 bases, leaving 6 bases of the junction unmatched. As DNA, the CDR3 is TGTGCCAGCAGTATACAGGGGGTGCGAGAGACCCAGTACTTC. Translated, it gives CASSIQGVRETQYF.

The chain carries TRBV20-1 and TRBJ2-3; D uncertain. V dropped 6 bases and J dropped 0 bases, with 13 bases sitting between them. This CDR3 comprises 14 residues. Germline lookup yields CDR1 DFQATT and CDR2 SNEGSKA (reference sequence). CDR3 loop: CSALRHASTDTQYF. In DNA, the CDR3 is TGCAGTGCACTACGCCATGCTAGCACAGATACGCAGTATTTT.

The chain has TRBV12-3 or TRBV12-4 and TRBJ2-5; 9 bases are a match to TRBD1. V lost 7 bases to trimming and J lost 11 bases; unmatched junction nucleotides: 17. This CDR3 has 15 residues. The CDR3 coding sequence is TGTGCCAGCAATTACCCGGGACAGGGTTTCAATGAGCAGTACTTC. This sequence encodes CASNYPGQGFNEQYF.

A few counts support this clonotype. The chain joins TRBV20-1 to TRBJ2-7; 10 bases fit TRBD1. The CDR3 has 16 residues. The V segment lost 6 bases and the J segment 0 bases; nucleotides outside the gene matches: 11. CDR1 and CDR2 (germline): DFQATT, SNEGSKA (reference sequence). CDR3 DNA sequence: TGCAGTGCCCAGGACAGGGGGGATCCTAGCTCCTACGAGCAGTACTTC. It yields the protein CSAQDRGDPSSYEQYF.